This entry lists 17 T cell receptor beta chains sequenced from one sample in a study of cytomegalovirus exposure and HLA in healthy donors. Researchers ran the PCR with 60 Vbeta and 13 Jbeta primers. TCRdb's table, derived via immunoSEQ multiplex PCR, lists solely in-frame clones and lacks some. This table has 100,000 to 120,000 clones, 76% appearing once. Sequencing used PBMCs. These receptors all come from a man in his thirties or forties in good health and CMV-seropositive.

The V and J genes are TRBV28 and TRBJ1-5; 7 bases map to TRBD1. Per germline, CDR1 MDHEN and CDR2 SYDVKM. There are 18 residues in the CDR3. Trimming cost V 7 bases and J 0 bases; bases outside gene matches: 15. As DNA, the CDR3 is TGTGCCAGCACTCAGGACAGGTACAGCCTTTATAGCAATCAGCCCCAGCATTTT. It codes for CASTQDRYSLYSNQPQHF. The full variable domain, its missing parts supplied by reference TRBV28 and TRBJ1-5, is DVKVTQSSRYLVKRTGEKVFLECVQDMDHENMFWYRQDPGLGLRLIYFSYDVKMKEKGDIPEGYSVSREKKERFSLILESASTNQTSMYLCASTQDRYSLYSNQPQHFGDGTRLSIL.

The rearrangement joins TRBV18 to TRBJ1-2, with a tentative D call TRBD1 (5 bases). V shed 4 bases and J shed 0 bases, with 6 bases lying between them. The V gene's germline CDR1 is KGHSH and CDR2 LQKENI. The CDR3 contains 13 residues. CDR3 in DNA: TGTGCCAGCTCACAGACAGCTAACTATGGCTACACCTTC. Protein: CASSQTANYGYTF.

The V and J genes are TRBV2 and TRBJ2-1, with 8 bases aligning to TRBD1. The CDR3 covers 14 residues. Germline loops: CDR1 SNHLY, CDR2 FYNNEI. J gave up 7 bases and V 3 bases, and 5 bases lay outside the gene matches. The CDR3 protein is CASSEADRVNEQFF. The CDR3 region has the DNA TGTGCCAGCAGTGAGGCGGACAGGGTAAATGAGCAGTTCTTC.

This clone was counted a few times. An end of the junction differs from the germline gene, which may be a read error. The genes are TRBV10-3 and TRBJ2-3; 8 bases line up with TRBD2. CDR3 length: 14 residues. CDR1 and CDR2 from the germline V gene are ENHRY and SYGVKD. The CDR3 region is CASSAGGVTDTQYF. CDR3 sequence (DNA): TGCGCCAGCAGTGCCGGGGGGGTCACAGATACGCAGTATTTT.

The V gene is TRBV7-9, the J gene TRBJ2-2, with 8 bases identical to TRBD1. This CDR3 is built from 14 residues. Germline CDR1 reads SEHNR; CDR2 reads FQNEAQ (reference sequence). In DNA, the CDR3 is TGTGCGTGGGCAGGGGGCGCTGACACCGGGGAGCTGTTTTTT. This encodes CAWAGGADTGELFF. Together with reference TRBV7-9 and TRBJ2-2, the CDR3 gives the full variable domain: DTGVSQNPRHKITKRGQNVTFRCDPISEHNRLYWYRQTLGQGPEFLTYFQNEAQLEKSRLLSDRFSAERPKGSFSTLEIQRTEQGDSAMYLCAWAGGADTGELFFGEGSRLTVL.

J is TRBJ2-3 and V is TRBV5-1, with TRBD2 matching over 7 bases. Germline CDR1 SGHRS, CDR2 YFSETQ. The CDR3 is 16 amino acids. V shed 0 bases and J 5 bases; nucleotides not matched to a gene: 9. The CDR3 protein is CASSLGLWGGGDTQYF. In DNA form, the CDR3 reads TGCGCCAGCAGCTTGGGGTTGTGGGGGGGTGGAGATACGCAGTATTTT. Using reference TRBV5-1 and TRBJ2-3 for the parts outside the CDR3, the full variable domain is KAGVTQTPRYLIKTRGQQVTLSCSPISGHRSVSWYQQTPGQGLQFLFEYFSETQRNKGNFPGRFSGRQFSNSRSEMNVSTLELGDSALYLCASSLGLWGGGDTQYFGPGTRLTVL.

The genes are TRBV27 and TRBJ1-2; D not resolved. V lost 3 bases, J lost 7 bases, and 12 bases lay in between. Germline CDR1 MNHEY, CDR2 SMNVEV (reference sequence). The CDR3 consists of 13 residues. CDR3 in amino acids: CASSLGVRGGYTF. Here the CDR3 DNA reads TGTGCCAGCAGTTTGGGAGTCCGGGGTGGCTACACCTTC.

In DNA form, the CDR3 reads TGTGCCACCATGGCGGACAGGGGGGTAACTGAAGCTTTCTTT. As protein: CATMADRGVTEAFF. V usage is TRBV6-1 and J usage is TRBJ1-1; the match to TRBD1 covers 10 bases. This CDR3 is 14 amino acids long. The trim removed 10 bases at V and 5 bases at J, leaving 10 bases unmatched. Looked up from germline, CDR1 is MNHNS and CDR2 is SASEGT.

The genes are TRBV6-6 and TRBJ2-3; 8 bases align to TRBD2. The CDR3 totals 13 residues. Looked up from germline, CDR1 is MNHNY and CDR2 is SVGAGI (reference sequence). The V gene end was trimmed by 8 bases and the J gene end by 2 bases; junction bases not matched to a gene: 3. CDR3 DNA: TGTGCCAGCGGCGGGGGGTTCACAGATACGCAGTATTTT. This sequence encodes CASGGGFTDTQYF.

V usage is TRBV2 and J usage is TRBJ1-6; D remains unclear. V shed 4 bases and J shed 6 bases, with 4 bases lying between them. The CDR3 runs 12 residues. Looked up from germline, CDR1 is SNHLY and CDR2 is FYNNEI. For the CDR3, the DNA is TGTGCCAGCAGTGGACTTAATTCACCCCTCCACTTT. Amino acid sequence: CASSGLNSPLHF.

The V and J genes are TRBV28 and TRBJ1-4, with D unclear. Per germline, CDR1 MDHEN and CDR2 SYDVKM. The V gene lost 6 bases and the J gene lost 0 bases, with 11 bases spanning the gap. The CDR3 has 15 residues. In DNA form, the CDR3 reads TGTGCCAGCAGCACCACAGCCGCAACTAATGAAAAACTGTTTTTT. Translating gives CASSTTAATNEKLFF.

V is TRBV7-2 and J is TRBJ2-1, with 11 nucleotides matching TRBD1. The CDR3 is 15 amino acids. CDR1 is SGHTA, CDR2 FQGNSA, per germline. With 5 bases clipped from V and 4 bases from J, the junction kept 4 bases outside the gene matches. As DNA, the CDR3 is TGTGCCAGCAGCCAGGACAGGGGGCCTTACAATGAGCAGTTCTTC. Translated: CASSQDRGPYNEQFF.

This CDR3 is CASRVDRDSSYNSPLHF. The CDR3 DNA reads as TGTGCCAGCAGGGTCGACAGGGACAGCTCCTATAATTCACCCCTCCACTTT. This chain uses TRBV2 with TRBJ1-6, with 7 bases aligning to TRBD1. The CDR3 is 17 amino acids. V was pared by 6 bases and J by 0 bases, with 8 bases of the junction left unmatched. CDR1 is SNHLY and CDR2 is FYNNEI in the germline V gene.

This chain uses TRBV5-4 with TRBJ2-2; TRBD1 agrees at 7 bases. V was pared by 0 bases and J by 5 bases, with 1 base of the junction left unmatched. The CDR3 runs to 14 residues. CDR1 and CDR2 from the germline V gene are SGHNT and YYREEE (reference sequence). As DNA, the CDR3 is TGTGCCAGCAGCTTGGCGACAGGGACCGGGGAGCTGTTTTTT. Translating gives CASSLATGTGELFF.

Concerning this clone itself: The sample holds other DNA sequences that translate to the same CDR3. CDR3: CASSRQGSYEQYF. The CDR3 region has the DNA TGTGCCAGCAGTCGGCAGGGCTCCTACGAGCAGTACTTC. The chain links TRBV27 to TRBJ2-7; TRBD1 is a possible D gene (5 bases). This CDR3 spans 13 amino acids. V dropped 5 bases and J dropped 0 bases, with 8 bases sitting between them. In germline, CDR1 is MNHEY, CDR2 SMNVEV (reference sequence).

The V and J genes are TRBV12-5 and TRBJ2-3, with TRBD2 matching over 11 bases. CDR3 length equals 15 residues. Germline CDR1 reads LGHNT; CDR2 reads FRNRAP. The ends lost 1 base at V and 3 bases at J; junction bases unmatched: 0. The chain's CDR3 is CASGLGTSGTDTQYF. Written as DNA, the CDR3 is TGTGCTAGTGGTTTGGGGACTAGCGGGACAGATACGCAGTATTTT.

The gene calls are TRBV6-5 and TRBJ1-2, with D tentatively TRBD1 (6 bases). The CDR3 loop spans 15 amino acids. Trimming removed 2 bases at V and 7 bases at J, with 17 bases between. Per germline, CDR1 MNHEY and CDR2 SVGAGI. The CDR3 loop reads CASSYVSGEYSGYTF. The CDR3 DNA reads as TGTGCCAGCAGTTACGTCTCAGGGGAGTATTCTGGCTACACCTTC.